Following are 8 T cell receptor beta chains from one sample sequenced in a study of OX40 agonist ivuxolimab in advanced cancers. TCRdb keeps only in-frame clones here, not all; method: immunoSEQ multiplex PCR. Of around 80,000 clones in the sample, approximately 85% were seen once. Sequenced material: CD4+ or CD8+ T cells sorted from blood, taken in a trial of the OX40 agonist ivuxolimab. All receptors derive from an adult with an advanced solid tumor such as melanoma, head and neck, liver or kidney cancer.

The CDR3 here is CSVRTGNYNEQFF. CDR3 bases: TGCAGCGTTAGAACAGGGAACTACAATGAGCAGTTCTTC. V gene TRBV29-1 combines with J gene TRBJ2-1, with D possibly matching TRBD1 (6 bases). The V and J ends lost 5 bases and 3 bases respectively, with 11 bases between them. Germline loops: CDR1 SQVTM, CDR2 ANQGSEA. The CDR3 has 13 amino acids.

The chain uses TRBV6-5 and TRBJ1-1; tentatively, D is TRBD1 (6 bases). Germline V gives CDR1 MNHEY, CDR2 SVGAGI. With 4 bases removed from V and 11 bases from J, the gap between germline ends came to 11 bases. The CDR3 consists of 11 residues. CDR3 in amino acids: CASSSTGGAFF. CDR3 in DNA: TGTGCCAGCAGTTCGACAGGTGGGGCTTTCTTT.

This clone was found once. The chain is built from TRBV30 and TRBJ1-3, with no clear D. This CDR3 contains 14 residues. Looked up from germline, CDR1 is GTSNPN and CDR2 is SVGIG (reference sequence). V was shortened by 0 bases and J by 4 bases, with 10 bases between the two germline ends. CDR3 bases: TGTGCCTGGAGTGTGGGCGGAGTGGGAAACACCATATATTTT. It encodes CAWSVGGVGNTIYF.

In regard to this clone: The sample contains more than one DNA sequence encoding this CDR3. This rearrangement joins TRBV5-4 to TRBJ2-5, with 7 bases identical to TRBD2. The junction had 1 base not matched to a gene; V was cut back by 2 bases and J by 3 bases. Germline CDR1 reads SGHNT; CDR2 reads YYREEE (reference sequence). The CDR3 has 13 amino acids. CDR3 coding DNA: TGTGCCAGCAGCTTACGGGGGGAAGAGACCCAGTACTTC. This gives the protein CASSLRGEETQYF. Full variable domain (rest looked up from reference TRBV5-4 and TRBJ2-5): ETGVTQSPTHLIKTRGQQVTLRCSSQSGHNTVSWYQQALGQGPQFIFQYYREEENGRGNFPPRFSGLQFPNYSSELNVNALELDDSALYLCASSLRGEETQYFGPGTRLLVL.

The rearrangement joins TRBV5-1 to TRBJ1-2; no reliable D call. Trimming removed 4 bases at V and 2 bases at J, with 9 bases between. Per germline, CDR1 SGHRS and CDR2 YFSETQ. CDR3 length equals 13 residues. CDR3 sequence (DNA): TGCGCCAGCAGCATAGACAAGAACTATGGCTACACCTTC. Amino acids: CASSIDKNYGYTF.

This clone was recorded once. The chain is built from TRBV18 and TRBJ2-6, with 10 bases identical to TRBD1. CDR1 is KGHSH and CDR2 is LQKENI in the germline V gene. This CDR3 has 16 amino acids. V lost 5 bases to trimming and J lost 3 bases; unmatched junction nucleotides: 4. CDR3 nucleotides: TGTGCCAGCTCAACCCGGGACAGGGGTGGGGCCAACGTCCTGACTTTC. The encoded protein is CASSTRDRGGANVLTF.

The genes are TRBV6-6 and TRBJ1-4, with 7 bases identical to TRBD1. This CDR3 is built from 14 residues. J was trimmed by 6 bases and V by 5 bases; bases with no gene match: 6. The V gene's germline CDR1 is MNHNY and CDR2 SVGAGI (reference sequence). Here the CDR3 reads CASSQQGRDEKLFF. CDR3 DNA sequence: TGTGCCAGCAGTCAACAGGGGCGGGATGAAAAACTGTTTTTT.

The genes are TRBV28 and TRBJ2-5; 8 nucleotides align to TRBD2. The CDR3 totals 13 residues. Germline assignment: CDR1 MDHEN and CDR2 SYDVKM. Trimming took 10 bases from V and 5 from J; bases not matched to a gene: 9. The DNA for the CDR3 is TGTGCCACCTACGGGGGGGCTAGGGAGACCCAGTACTTC. Amino acids: CATYGGARETQYF.